Below are 5 T cell receptor beta chains sequenced from a single sample in a study of regulatory T cells in long-lasting Graves disease. With iRepertoire HTBI primers and Arm-PCR of CDR3 regions, TCR beta libraries were built. TCRdb itself ran the multiplex PCR reads through MiXCR, one entry per CDR3 protein. The table includes under 500,000 distinct CDR3 sequences, about 16% detected once. Time point in this sample: newly diagnosed GD, antithyroid drugs for less than 3 months. The TCR library used RNA extracted from PBMCs. The data were also submitted as part of a second study, on T cells in Graves' hyperthyroidism and ophthalmopathy.

Sequenced material: peripheral blood mononuclear cells (PBMCs), taken at new diagnosis, from a patient treated with antithyroid drugs. Receptors were obtained from a woman aged 30 to 39 with Graves disease.

The sample holds many counts of this clonotype. This chain uses TRBV12-3 or TRBV12-4 with TRBJ1-5, with D unresolved. V gave up 6 bases and J gave up 5 bases, with 8 bases separating them. The CDR3 runs 12 residues. The CDR3 DNA is TGTGCCAGCAGGACCACATATCAGCCCCAGCATTTT. Its translation: CASRTTYQPQHF.

This chain connects TRBV9 to TRBJ2-2; 10 bases align to TRBD2. This CDR3 is built from 16 residues. V shed 3 bases, J shed 4 bases, and the junction held 6 bases outside the gene matches. The V gene's germline CDR1 is SGDLS and CDR2 YYNGEE. CDR3: CASSETSGIGTGELFF. Here the CDR3 DNA reads TGTGCCAGCAGCGAAACTAGCGGGATAGGCACCGGGGAGCTGTTTTTT.

The gene calls are TRBV6-1 and TRBJ1-5; D is undetermined. Trimming shortened V by 3 bases and J by 5 bases, and 20 bases separated the two germline ends. The V gene's germline CDR1 is MNHNS and CDR2 SASEGT. The CDR3 length is 17 residues. DNA for the CDR3: TGTGCCAGCAGTGATCAGTACGTCAGAGGAAGGGATCAGCCCCAGCATTTT. Protein: CASSDQYVRGRDQPQHF.

This clonotype was seen only a few times. The J gene is TRBJ2-7, the V gene TRBV20-1; 12 bases match TRBD2. The CDR3 loop spans 14 amino acids. CDR1 and CDR2 (germline): DFQATT, SNEGSKA (reference sequence). J lost 5 bases, V lost 5 bases, and 7 bases had no gene match. The CDR3 DNA is TGCAGTGCTTTTCTAGCGGGAGGGCAGGACGAGCAGTACTTC. Its protein product is CSAFLAGGQDEQYF.

This clonotype has at least ten counts. This chain joins TRBV6-1 and TRBJ1-5, with D possibly TRBD1 on 6 matching bases. This CDR3 has 18 residues. CDR1 and CDR2 (germline): MNHNS, SASEGT. Trimming pared 2 bases from V and 2 bases from J, leaving 19 bases between. CDR3 sequence reads: CASSERGTPLSGNQPQHF. DNA of the CDR3: TGTGCCAGCAGTGAAAGGGGGACACCCCTTTCGGGCAATCAGCCCCAGCATTTT.